Following are 9 T cell receptor beta chains from one sample sequenced in a study of OX40 agonist ivuxolimab in advanced cancers. Sequenced by immunoSEQ multiplex PCR; TCRdb stores in-frame clones only, minus some. The sample yields over 45,000 clones, about 83% seen once. Sequencing was performed on CD4+ or CD8+ T cells sorted from blood, taken in a trial of the OX40 agonist ivuxolimab. Receptors were obtained from an adult with an advanced solid tumor such as melanoma, head and neck, liver or kidney cancer.

The gene calls are TRBV5-1 and TRBJ2-3, with 9 bases matching TRBD2. CDR1 and CDR2 (germline): SGHRS, YFSETQ. The CDR3 extends over 16 amino acids. V was clipped by 0 bases and J by 4 bases; unmatched bases: 6. CDR3 residues: CASSLEGRGGADTQYF. The CDR3 DNA reads TGCGCCAGCAGCTTGGAGGGACGCGGGGGGGCAGATACGCAGTATTTT.

CDR3 residues: CASSYSGQNMNTEAFF. In nucleotides, the CDR3 is TGTGCCAGCAGTTACTCTGGACAGAACATGAACACTGAAGCTTTCTTT. The gene calls are TRBV6-5 and TRBJ1-1, with D maybe TRBD1 (6 bases). Trimming shortened V by 0 bases and J by 0 bases, and 11 bases separated the two germline ends. Germline-derived CDR1 and CDR2 are MNHEY and SVGAGI. This CDR3 comprises 16 residues.

This clone was recorded a few times. The chain combines TRBV18 with TRBJ2-1; unclear D gene. The CDR3 is 15 amino acids. The germline V gene has CDR1 KGHSH and CDR2 LQKENI. The V gene lost 6 bases and the J gene lost 2 bases, with 14 bases spanning the gap. The CDR3 DNA follows: TGTGCCAGCTCTCCGGACGTGGTCCCCTACAATGAGCAGTTCTTC. Amino acids: CASSPDVVPYNEQFF.

This clone was seen just once. The chain couples TRBV18 to TRBJ2-7, with D possibly being TRBD2 (5 bases). The CDR3 covers 14 residues. The germline gives CDR1 KGHSH, CDR2 LQKENI. Trimming shortened V by 4 bases and J by 7 bases, and 17 bases separated the two germline ends. The DNA for the CDR3 is TGTGCCAGCTCACTAGCAACAGCGGCCGGGGAGCAGTACTTC. Translation: CASSLATAAGEQYF.

The chain uses TRBV19 and TRBJ1-5; the D is unclear. The length of the CDR3 is 14 residues. Trimming removed 6 bases at V and 6 bases at J, with 15 bases between. Germline-derived CDR1 and CDR2 are LNHDA and SQIVND (reference sequence). As DNA, the CDR3 is TGTGCCAGTAGCATGGGTGCGGGTGCTCAGCCCCAGCATTTT. Residues: CASSMGAGAQPQHF.

For the CDR3, the DNA is TGCGCCAGCAGCCAAGATGTAACTAGCGGGGGAAGCACAGATACGCAGTATTTT. This translates into CASSQDVTSGGSTDTQYF. The rearrangement joins TRBV4-3 to TRBJ2-3, with 11 positions matching TRBD2. CDR1 is LGHNA, CDR2 YSLEER, per germline. V lost 0 bases, J lost 0 bases, and 5 bases stayed unmatched. The CDR3 sequence is 18 residues long.

This clone was detected once. The chain combines TRBV30 with TRBJ2-3; 7 nucleotides match TRBD1. This CDR3 has 14 residues. The germline V gene encodes CDR1 GTSNPN and CDR2 SVGIG (reference sequence). V was clipped by 3 bases and J by 1 base; unmatched bases: 4. CDR3 in amino acids: CAWSPGTGTDTQYF. The CDR3 DNA is TGTGCCTGGAGCCCCGGGACAGGCACAGATACGCAGTATTTT.

The genes are TRBV5-1 and TRBJ1-1; the D gene is possibly TRBD1 (5 bases). The CDR3 extends over 14 amino acids. V shed 4 bases and J shed 1 base, with 11 bases lying between them. CDR1 and CDR2 (germline): SGHRS, YFSETQ. Here the CDR3 DNA reads TGCGCCAGCAGCGGCCAGGACACGAACACTGAAGCTTTCTTT. Amino acids: CASSGQDTNTEAFF. The variable domain in full, completed from reference TRBV5-1 and TRBJ1-1, reads KAGVTQTPRYLIKTRGQQVTLSCSPISGHRSVSWYQQTPGQGLQFLFEYFSETQRNKGNFPGRFSGRQFSNSRSEMNVSTLELGDSALYLCASSGQDTNTEAFFGQGTRLTVV.

This chain connects TRBV5-1 to TRBJ2-7; D is perhaps TRBD2 (5 bases). Germline V gives CDR1 SGHRS, CDR2 YFSETQ. This CDR3 contains 14 residues. Deletions cut 1 base from V and 6 bases from J, with 14 bases between. Written as DNA, the CDR3 is TGCGCCAGCAGCTTGAATGAGGGTATCGGCGAGCAGTACTTC. It codes for CASSLNEGIGEQYF.